These 30 T cell receptor beta chains were all obtained from the same sample, sequenced in a study of T cells in Graves' hyperthyroidism and ophthalmopathy. Amplified regions were TCR beta CDR3 sequences from RNA transcripts. TCR CDR3 regions were first amplified by RT-PCR with HTBI primers. TCRdb fed the multiplex PCR reads into MiXCR, producing one record per CDR3 protein. This sample yields about 720,000 distinct CDR3 sequences, of which over 15% are seen a single time; roughly 8% belongs to the top ten. Specimen: blood. The receptors were gathered from a man aged 18 to 29 with Graves' hyperthyroidism.

This clonotype was picked up many times. The chain combines TRBV6-2 or TRBV6-3 with TRBJ1-1, with D perhaps TRBD1 (6 bases). The germline V and J ends were trimmed by 4 bases and 1 base, with 16 bases remaining between them. The CDR3 is 16 residues long. Germline values: CDR1 MNHEY, CDR2 SVGEGT. The CDR3 region has the DNA TGTGCCAGCAGTTCTTTGACCGGGACAAGGAACACTGAAGCTTTCTTT. This sequence encodes CASSSLTGTRNTEAFF.

This clonotype appeared many times. V and J are TRBV18 and TRBJ2-1, with TRBD2 as a possible D gene (5 bases). Germline loops: CDR1 KGHSH, CDR2 LQKENI. V was pared by 6 bases and J by 6 bases, with 18 bases between. This CDR3 comprises 15 residues. The CDR3 nucleotides are TGTGCCAGCTCTCTAGCTCGGCCCGAGCTCAATGAGCAGTTCTTC. As protein: CASSLARPELNEQFF.

The chain is built from TRBV19 and TRBJ1-4; D is perhaps TRBD1 (5 bases). Trimming stripped 7 bases from V and 3 bases from J, with 12 bases between. The CDR3 loop spans 14 amino acids. CDR1 is LNHDA, CDR2 SQIVND, per germline (reference sequence). CDR3 in amino acids: CASTISRANEKLFF. The DNA of the CDR3 is TGTGCCAGTACCATCAGCAGGGCTAATGAAAAACTGTTTTTT.

This clonotype was recorded only once. Being one base from a much bigger clone, this may be a read error. V gene TRBV28 combines with J gene TRBJ2-1; 9 bases are shared with TRBD1. The end of the DNA fits TRBJ2-7 better, so the J call may be wrong. Germline values: CDR1 MDHEN, CDR2 SYDVKM. The CDR3 length is 15 residues. The CDR3 loop is CASSYPGQGYNEQYF. The DNA for the CDR3 is TGTGCCAGCAGTTATCCGGGACAGGGCTACAATGAGCAGTACTTC.

This clonotype was observed a handful of times. This chain links TRBV5-6 with TRBJ2-2, with unresolved D. The V gene lost 1 base and the J gene lost 0 bases, with 19 bases spanning the gap. The CDR3 runs 19 residues. Germline CDR1 and CDR2: SGHDT and YYEEEE. The CDR3 DNA sequence: TGTGCCAGCAGCTTGATCCGGTTAAAGGACCCAACGAACACCGGGGAGCTGTTTTTT. It encodes CASSLIRLKDPTNTGELFF.

The V call is TRBV28, the J call TRBJ1-5; D is unresolved. From germline, CDR1 is MDHEN and CDR2 SYDVKM. Trimming stripped 3 bases from V and 0 bases from J, with 15 bases between. The CDR3 has 17 amino acids. Here the CDR3 DNA reads TGTGCCAGCAGTTTCCCCCTTTGGTCGACTAGCAATCAGCCCCAGCATTTT. Protein: CASSFPLWSTSNQPQHF.

Ten or more counts support this clonotype. The gene calls are TRBV11-3 and TRBJ2-5; 8 bases fit TRBD2. The germline CDR1 and CDR2 sequences are SGHNT and YENEEA. The CDR3 has 14 residues. The V segment lost 1 base and the J segment 7 bases; nucleotides outside the gene matches: 5. CDR3 in DNA: TGTGCCAGCAGCTTAGGGGGACTAGAGCGGACCCAGTACTTC. Translated, it gives CASSLGGLERTQYF.

In its sample, this clonotype was seen many times. The chain recombines TRBV7-9 with TRBJ2-5, with a possible D match to TRBD2 (5 bases). Germline V gene sequence: CDR1 SEHNR, CDR2 FQNEAQ (reference sequence). This CDR3 contains 13 residues. Trimming removed 6 bases at V and 0 bases at J, with 8 bases between. DNA of the CDR3: TGTGCCAGCAGTTCGGGGTACCAAGAGACCCAGTACTTC. Translation: CASSSGYQETQYF.

The chain's CDR3 is CASSPTGGGFTEAFF. The CDR3 DNA reads as TGTGCCAGTAGTCCGACAGGGGGGGGGTTCACTGAAGCTTTCTTT. This sequence joins TRBV19 and TRBJ1-1, with TRBD1 identical over 9 bases. The germline gives CDR1 LNHDA, CDR2 SQIVND (reference sequence). The CDR3 runs to 15 residues. V lost 5 bases, J lost 4 bases, and 8 bases stayed unmatched. Together with reference TRBV19 and TRBJ1-1, the CDR3 gives the full variable domain: DGGITQSPKYLFRKEGQNVTLSCEQNLNHDAMYWYRQDPGQGLRLIYYSQIVNDFQKGDIAEGYSVSREKKESFPLTVTSAQKNPTAFYLCASSPTGGGFTEAFFGQGTRLTVV.

This clonotype was counted a few times. V gene TRBV12-3 or TRBV12-4 combines with J gene TRBJ1-5; a weak D match, TRBD1 (6 bases). The ends were cut back, 3 bases at V and 6 bases at J, with 9 bases in the middle. CDR3 length: 13 amino acids. The CDR3 bases are TGTGCCAGCAGTTTTCAGGGGACTCAGCCCCAGCATTTT. Translating gives CASSFQGTQPQHF.

This clonotype was seen repeatedly, ten times or more. The chain joins TRBV6-1 to TRBJ2-1, with 9 bases aligning to TRBD1. The ends lost 6 bases at V and 7 bases at J; junction bases unmatched: 10. CDR1 is MNHNS, CDR2 SASEGT, per germline. This CDR3 spans 15 amino acids. CDR3 coding DNA: TGTGCCAGCAGCTATGGGACAGGGCGGTGGAATGAGCAGTTCTTC. Protein product: CASSYGTGRWNEQFF.

As for this clonotype: This may be a read error, as it is one base from a much larger clone. The V call is TRBV28, the J call TRBJ2-7, with D unclear. The CDR3 spans 14 residues. V lost 2 bases and J lost 4, with 12 bases in between. CDR1 and CDR2 from the germline V gene are MDHEN and SYDVKM. Here the CDR3 reads CASSLSPRLYEQYF. In DNA, the CDR3 is TGTGCCAGCAGTTTAAGCCCCCGATTATACGAGCAGTACTTC.

This chain links TRBV18 with TRBJ2-3; D unclear. CDR1 and CDR2 from the germline V gene are KGHSH and LQKENI. The CDR3 consists of 14 residues. CDR3: CVSTSRVDADTQYF. DNA of the CDR3: TGTGTCAGTACGTCAAGGGTTGATGCAGATACGCAGTATTTT. Full variable domain (missing parts from reference TRBV18 and TRBJ2-3): NAGVMQNPRHLVRRRGQEARLRCSPMKGHSHVYWYRQLPEEGLKFMVYLQKENIIDESGMPKERFSAEFPKEGPSILRIQQVVRGDSAAYFCVSTSRVDADTQYFGPGTRLTVL.

This clonotype was counted ten times or more. The rearrangement uses TRBV7-9 and TRBJ1-2; 7 bases align to TRBD1. CDR3 length equals 16 residues. The ends lost 5 bases at V and 6 bases at J; junction bases unmatched: 15. CDR1 and CDR2 (germline): SEHNR, FQNEAQ (reference sequence). The CDR3 spells CASSRSPGTALDGYTF. In DNA, the CDR3 is TGTGCCAGCAGCCGATCCCCCGGGACAGCTTTAGATGGCTACACCTTC.

At least ten counts were recorded for this clonotype. The chain links TRBV7-8 to TRBJ2-5; D may be TRBD2 (5 bases). CDR3 length equals 13 residues. V was trimmed by 5 bases and J by 5 bases, leaving 12 bases between them. Germline V gives CDR1 SGHVS, CDR2 FQNEAQ. The CDR3 spells CASSARTRETQYF. The CDR3 nucleotides are TGTGCCAGCAGCGCACGTACTAGGGAGACCCAGTACTTC.

This clonotype was seen a handful of times. The chain carries TRBV20-1 and TRBJ2-5; 13 bases fit TRBD2. The trim removed 6 bases at V and 6 bases at J, leaving 7 bases unmatched. The CDR3 is 14 amino acids. CDR1 and CDR2 (germline): DFQATT, SNEGSKA (reference sequence). In DNA form, the CDR3 reads TGCAGTGCAAGGACTAGCGGGAGTCGTCAGACCCAGTACTTC. This encodes CSARTSGSRQTQYF.

The chain joins TRBV6-5 to TRBJ2-1; 9 nucleotides line up with TRBD1. V shed 5 bases and J 5 bases; nucleotides not matched to a gene: 7. The CDR3 extends over 15 amino acids. Germline CDR1 MNHEY, CDR2 SVGAGI. The CDR3 DNA follows: TGTGCCAGCAGTACCGACAGGGGGTTTGACAATGAGCAGTTCTTC. Residues: CASSTDRGFDNEQFF.

This chain links TRBV2 with TRBJ1-1; tentative D call: TRBD1 (6 bases). Germline V gene data show CDR1 as SNHLY and CDR2 as FYNNEI. V was shortened by 6 bases and J by 3 bases, with 11 bases between the two germline ends. The CDR3 is 13 residues long. The CDR3 nucleotides are TGTGCCAGCAGGTCAGGGGTGGACACTGAAGCTTTCTTT. This codes for CASRSGVDTEAFF.

For this clonotype: Germline and junction disagree at one end, which may indicate a read error. The V and J genes are TRBV6-5 and TRBJ1-5; 8 bases line up with TRBD1. The CDR3 consists of 13 residues. The germline CDR1 and CDR2 sequences are MNHEY and SVGAGI. The CDR3 loop is CASSYSTGEPRHF. For the CDR3, the DNA is TGTGCCAGCAGTTACTCGACAGGGGAGCCCCGGCATTTT.

This rearrangement joins TRBV2 to TRBJ2-7, with TRBD2 as a possible D gene (5 bases). Trimming cost V 2 bases and J 3 bases, with 11 bases left between them. The CDR3 is made up of 14 amino acids. Germline loops: CDR1 SNHLY, CDR2 FYNNEI. As DNA, the CDR3 is TGTGCCAGCAGTGAAACACTAGTTTTCTACGAGCAGTACTTC. Translated, it gives CASSETLVFYEQYF.

This clonotype appeared a few times. The chain carries TRBV6-1 and TRBJ1-5, with D possibly being TRBD1 (6 bases). The CDR3 extends over 13 amino acids. V shed 8 bases and J shed 7 bases, with 15 bases lying between them. Germline assignment: CDR1 MNHNS and CDR2 SASEGT. The CDR3 spells CASQGGKDQPQHF. The DNA of the CDR3 is TGTGCCAGCCAAGGGGGAAAGGACCAGCCCCAGCATTTT.

This clonotype was seen at least ten times. The V call is TRBV18, the J call TRBJ2-5; 10 positions match TRBD2. CDR3 length equals 15 residues. The germline gives CDR1 KGHSH, CDR2 LQKENI. V was clipped by 6 bases and J by 4 bases; unmatched bases: 8. The CDR3 coding sequence is TGTGCCAGCTCGCCTGGGACTAGCGAGGGAGAGACCCAGTACTTC. It encodes CASSPGTSEGETQYF.

The genes are TRBV5-1 and TRBJ2-5; TRBD1 might be the D (6 bases). The V end lost 4 bases, the J end lost 0 bases, and 13 bases lay between the germline ends. Looked up from germline, CDR1 is SGHRS and CDR2 is YFSETQ. The CDR3 has 15 amino acids. In nucleotides, the CDR3 is TGCGCCAGCAGCAGGGACAACCTGTACCAAGAGACCCAGTACTTC. It codes for CASSRDNLYQETQYF.

This clonotype has a count of ten or more. The chain couples TRBV20-1 to TRBJ2-7; D call uncertain. CDR1 and CDR2 (germline): DFQATT, SNEGSKA (reference sequence). Between the trimmed V and J ends, which lost 5 bases and 3 bases, there was a span of 11 bases. CDR3 length: 12 residues. Written as DNA, the CDR3 is TGCAGTGCTGGGCCCGACGGCTACGAGCAGTACTTC. Translating it yields CSAGPDGYEQYF.

At least ten counts were recorded for this clonotype. This chain uses TRBV7-3 with TRBJ2-5, with a tentative D call TRBD2 (6 bases). Trimming shortened V by 5 bases and J by 10 bases, and 14 bases separated the two germline ends. This CDR3 comprises 12 residues. Germline lookup yields CDR1 SGHTA and CDR2 FQGTGA. CDR3 region: CASSPEGGIQYF. The CDR3 DNA reads TGTGCCAGCAGCCCGGAGGGCGGGATCCAGTACTTC.

The V gene is TRBV5-1, the J gene TRBJ1-1; TRBD1 matches 9 bases. Germline lookup yields CDR1 SGHRS and CDR2 YFSETQ. The CDR3 contains 15 residues. V was clipped by 4 bases and J by 4 bases; unmatched bases: 8. CDR3 DNA: TGCGCCAGCAGCCCCAGGACAGGGGTAGTCACTGAAGCTTTCTTT. Translating it yields CASSPRTGVVTEAFF.

This clonotype was observed at least ten times. V and J are TRBV15 and TRBJ2-1; 7 bases line up with TRBD2. Germline V gene lookup returns CDR1 LNHNV and CDR2 YYDKDF (reference sequence). V shed 5 bases and J 2 bases; nucleotides not matched to a gene: 12. The CDR3 is made up of 17 amino acids. CDR3: CATSLRGWEGTYNEQFF. For the CDR3, the DNA is TGTGCCACCAGCCTCCGGGGGTGGGAGGGTACCTACAATGAGCAGTTCTTC.

This clonotype has ten or more counts. The chain combines TRBV12-3 or TRBV12-4 with TRBJ1-5; a possible D gene is TRBD1 (5 bases). CDR3 size: 13 residues. Trimming removed 4 bases at V and 2 bases at J, with 6 bases between. The CDR3 DNA reads as TGTGCCAGCAGTTGGGGGGGCAATCAGCCCCAGCATTTT. This translates into CASSWGGNQPQHF.

This clonotype showed up just a few times. The rearrangement uses TRBV6-1 and TRBJ2-5; TRBD2 might be the D (6 bases). The CDR3 loop spans 14 amino acids. Germline CDR1 reads MNHNS; CDR2 reads SASEGT. The V end lost 0 bases, the J end lost 5 bases, and 10 bases lay between the germline ends. This CDR3 reads CASSEAGGWETQYF. In nucleotides, the CDR3 is TGTGCCAGCAGTGAAGCCGGGGGTTGGGAGACCCAGTACTTC.

In its sample, this clonotype was seen many times. V is TRBV5-1 and J is TRBJ2-7; 9 bases map to TRBD1. The ends lost 0 bases at V and 1 base at J; junction bases unmatched: 8. Germline V gene data show CDR1 as SGHRS and CDR2 as YFSETQ. The CDR3 totals 17 residues. The CDR3 region is CASSLAYFGQGSYEQYF. The CDR3 nucleotides are TGCGCCAGCAGCTTGGCCTACTTCGGACAGGGGTCCTACGAGCAGTACTTC.